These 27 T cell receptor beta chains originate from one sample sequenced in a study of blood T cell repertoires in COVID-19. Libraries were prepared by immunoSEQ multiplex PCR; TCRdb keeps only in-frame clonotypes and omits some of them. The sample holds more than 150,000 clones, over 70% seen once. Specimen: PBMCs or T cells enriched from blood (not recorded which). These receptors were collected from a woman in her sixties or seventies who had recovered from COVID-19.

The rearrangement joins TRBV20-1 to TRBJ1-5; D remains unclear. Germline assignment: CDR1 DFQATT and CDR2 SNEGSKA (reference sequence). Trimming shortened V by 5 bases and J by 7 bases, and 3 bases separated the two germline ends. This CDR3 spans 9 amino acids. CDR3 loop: CSAGQPQHF. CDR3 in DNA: TGCAGTGCTGGCCAGCCCCAGCATTTT.

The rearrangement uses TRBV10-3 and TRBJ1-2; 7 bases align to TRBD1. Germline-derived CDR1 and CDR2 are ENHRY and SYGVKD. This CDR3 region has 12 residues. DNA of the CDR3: TGTGCTACGACAGGGCTTATAAGGGGCTACACCTTC. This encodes CATTGLIRGYTF.

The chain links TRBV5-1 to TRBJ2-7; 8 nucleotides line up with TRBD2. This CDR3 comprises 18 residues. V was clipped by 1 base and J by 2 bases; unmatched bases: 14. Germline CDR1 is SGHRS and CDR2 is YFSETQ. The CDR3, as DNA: TGCGCCAGCAGCTTGTCCCCGGGGGGGCGGGGGACAACCTACGAGCAGTACTTC. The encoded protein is CASSLSPGGRGTTYEQYF.

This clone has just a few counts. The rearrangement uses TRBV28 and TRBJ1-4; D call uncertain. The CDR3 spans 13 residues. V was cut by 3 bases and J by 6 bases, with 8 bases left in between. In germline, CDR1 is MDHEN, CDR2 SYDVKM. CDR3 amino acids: CASSFGVDEKLFF. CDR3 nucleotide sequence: TGTGCCAGCAGTTTCGGAGTAGATGAAAAACTGTTTTTT.

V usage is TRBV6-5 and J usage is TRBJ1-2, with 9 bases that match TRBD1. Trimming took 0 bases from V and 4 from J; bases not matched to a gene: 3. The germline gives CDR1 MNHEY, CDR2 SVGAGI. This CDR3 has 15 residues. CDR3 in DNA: TGTGCCAGCAGTTACTCGACAGGGGGAGGCTATGGCTACACCTTC. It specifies CASSYSTGGGYGYTF.

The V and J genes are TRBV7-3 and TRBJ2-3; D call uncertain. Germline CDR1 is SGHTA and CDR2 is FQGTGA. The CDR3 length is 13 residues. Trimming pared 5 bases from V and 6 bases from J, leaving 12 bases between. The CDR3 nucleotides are TGTGCCAGCAGCCCCGACCCGAGGGATACGCAGTATTTT. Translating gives CASSPDPRDTQYF. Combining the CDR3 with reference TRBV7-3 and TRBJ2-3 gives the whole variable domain GAGVSQTPSNKVTEKGKYVELRCDPISGHTALYWYRQSLGQGPEFLIYFQGTGAADDSGLPNDRFFAVRPEGSVSTLKIQRTERGDSAVYLCASSPDPRDTQYFGPGTRLTVL.

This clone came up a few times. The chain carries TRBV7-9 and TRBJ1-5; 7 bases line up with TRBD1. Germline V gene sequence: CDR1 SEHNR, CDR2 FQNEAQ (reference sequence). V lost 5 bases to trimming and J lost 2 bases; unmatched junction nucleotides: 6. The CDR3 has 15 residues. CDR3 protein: CASSATGAGNQPQHF. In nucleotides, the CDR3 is TGTGCCAGCAGCGCTACAGGGGCGGGCAATCAGCCCCAGCATTTT.

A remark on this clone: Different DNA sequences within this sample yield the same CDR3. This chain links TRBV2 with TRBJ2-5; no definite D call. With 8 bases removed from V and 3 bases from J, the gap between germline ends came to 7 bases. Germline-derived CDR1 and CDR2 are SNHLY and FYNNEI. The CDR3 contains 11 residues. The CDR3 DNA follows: TGTGCCAGCGGGCCGGAAGAGACCCAGTACTTC. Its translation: CASGPEETQYF.

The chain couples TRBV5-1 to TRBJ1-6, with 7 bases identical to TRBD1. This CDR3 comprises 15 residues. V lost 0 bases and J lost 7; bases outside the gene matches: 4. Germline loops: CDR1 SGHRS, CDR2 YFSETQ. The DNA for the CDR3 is TGCGCCAGCAGCTTGGTGGGGGGACAGAATTCACCCCTCCACTTT. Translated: CASSLVGGQNSPLHF.

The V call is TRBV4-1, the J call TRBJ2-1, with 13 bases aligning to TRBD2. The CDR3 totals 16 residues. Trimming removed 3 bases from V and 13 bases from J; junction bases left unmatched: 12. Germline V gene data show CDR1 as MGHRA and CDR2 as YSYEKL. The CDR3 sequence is CASSHGRTSGGATQFF. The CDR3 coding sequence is TGCGCCAGCAGCCATGGGCGAACTAGCGGGGGGGCTACCCAGTTCTTC.

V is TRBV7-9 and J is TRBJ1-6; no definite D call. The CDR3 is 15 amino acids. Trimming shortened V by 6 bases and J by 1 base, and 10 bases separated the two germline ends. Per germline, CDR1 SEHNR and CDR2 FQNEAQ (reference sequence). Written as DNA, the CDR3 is TGTGCCAGCAGGGGGTCGGGATCCTATAATTCACCCCTCCACTTT. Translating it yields CASRGSGSYNSPLHF.

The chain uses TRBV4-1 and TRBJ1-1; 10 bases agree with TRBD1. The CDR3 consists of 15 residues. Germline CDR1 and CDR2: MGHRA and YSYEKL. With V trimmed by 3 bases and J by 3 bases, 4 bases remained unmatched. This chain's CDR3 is CASSHSGQGDTEAFF. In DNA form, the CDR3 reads TGCGCCAGCAGCCATTCCGGACAGGGGGACACTGAAGCTTTCTTT.

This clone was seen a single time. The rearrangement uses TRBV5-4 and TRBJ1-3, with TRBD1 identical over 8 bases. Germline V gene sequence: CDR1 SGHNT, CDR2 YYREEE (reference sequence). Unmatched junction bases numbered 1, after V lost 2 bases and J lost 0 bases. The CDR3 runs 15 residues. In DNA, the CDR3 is TGTGCCAGCAGCTTTCAGGGGGCCTCTGGAAACACCATATATTTT. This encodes CASSFQGASGNTIYF.

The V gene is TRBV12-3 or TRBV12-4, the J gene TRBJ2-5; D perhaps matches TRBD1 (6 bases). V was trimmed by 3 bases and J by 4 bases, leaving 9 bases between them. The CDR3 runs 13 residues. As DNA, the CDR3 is TGTGCCAGCAGTTTGGACAGCCGAGAGACCCAGTACTTC. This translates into CASSLDSRETQYF.

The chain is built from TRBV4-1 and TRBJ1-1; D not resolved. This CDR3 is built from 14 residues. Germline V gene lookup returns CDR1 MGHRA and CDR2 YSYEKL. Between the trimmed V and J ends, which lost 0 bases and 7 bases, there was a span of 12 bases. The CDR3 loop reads CASSQEREVGEAFF. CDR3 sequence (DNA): TGCGCCAGCAGCCAAGAACGGGAGGTGGGTGAAGCTTTCTTT.

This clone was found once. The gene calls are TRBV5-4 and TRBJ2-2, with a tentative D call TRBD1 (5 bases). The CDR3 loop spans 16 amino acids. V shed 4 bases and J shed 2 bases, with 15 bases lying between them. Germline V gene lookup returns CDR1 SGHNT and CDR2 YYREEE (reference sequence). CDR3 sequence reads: CASSLTGYGNTGELFF. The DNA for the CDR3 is TGTGCCAGCAGCCTAACAGGCTATGGTAACACCGGGGAGCTGTTTTTT.

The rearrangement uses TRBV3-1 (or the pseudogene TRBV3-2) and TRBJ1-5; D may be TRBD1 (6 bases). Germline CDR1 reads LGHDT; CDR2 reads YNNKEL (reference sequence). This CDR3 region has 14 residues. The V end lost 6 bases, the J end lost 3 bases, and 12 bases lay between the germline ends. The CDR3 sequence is CASSLDRFNQPQHF. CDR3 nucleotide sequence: TGTGCCAGCAGTCTCGACAGGTTCAATCAGCCCCAGCATTTT.

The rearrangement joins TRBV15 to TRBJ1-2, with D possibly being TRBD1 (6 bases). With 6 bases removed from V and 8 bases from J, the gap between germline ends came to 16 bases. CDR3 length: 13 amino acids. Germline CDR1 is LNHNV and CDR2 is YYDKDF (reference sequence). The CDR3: CATSWEQGRGYTF. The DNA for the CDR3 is TGTGCCACCAGTTGGGAACAGGGTCGGGGCTACACCTTC.

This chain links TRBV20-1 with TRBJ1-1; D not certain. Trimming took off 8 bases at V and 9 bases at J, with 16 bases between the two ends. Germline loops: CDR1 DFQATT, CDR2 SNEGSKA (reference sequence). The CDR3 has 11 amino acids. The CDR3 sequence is CSSMRIAKAFF. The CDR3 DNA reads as TGCAGTTCTATGAGGATCGCGAAAGCTTTCTTT.

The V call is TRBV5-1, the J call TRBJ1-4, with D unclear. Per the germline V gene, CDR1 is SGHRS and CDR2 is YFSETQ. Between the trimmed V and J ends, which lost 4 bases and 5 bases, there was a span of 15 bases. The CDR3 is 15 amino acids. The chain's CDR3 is CASSHLNRVNEKLFF. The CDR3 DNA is TGCGCCAGCAGCCATCTGAATCGAGTCAATGAAAAACTGTTTTTT.

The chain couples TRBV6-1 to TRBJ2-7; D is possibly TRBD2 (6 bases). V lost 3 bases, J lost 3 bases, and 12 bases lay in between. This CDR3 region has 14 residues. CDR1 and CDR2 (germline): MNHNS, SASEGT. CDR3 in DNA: TGTGCCAGCAGTGACCGGGACTTGAACTACGAGCAGTACTTC. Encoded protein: CASSDRDLNYEQYF.

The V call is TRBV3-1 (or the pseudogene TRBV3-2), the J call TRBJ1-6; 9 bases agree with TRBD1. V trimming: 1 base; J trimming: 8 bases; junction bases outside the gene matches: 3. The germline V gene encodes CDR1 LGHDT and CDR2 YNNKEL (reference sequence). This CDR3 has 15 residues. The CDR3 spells CASSQGTGGYSPLHF. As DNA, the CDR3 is TGTGCCAGCAGCCAAGGCACAGGGGGCTATTCACCCCTCCACTTT.

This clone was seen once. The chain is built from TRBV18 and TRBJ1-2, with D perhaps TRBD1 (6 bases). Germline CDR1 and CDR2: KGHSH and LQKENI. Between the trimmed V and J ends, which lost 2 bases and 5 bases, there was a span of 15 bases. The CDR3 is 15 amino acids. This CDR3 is CASSPRQDSGYGYTF. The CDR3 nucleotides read TGTGCCAGCTCACCAAGACAGGATTCGGGATATGGCTACACCTTC. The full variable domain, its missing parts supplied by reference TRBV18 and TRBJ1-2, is NAGVMQNPRHLVRRRGQEARLRCSPMKGHSHVYWYRQLPEEGLKFMVYLQKENIIDESGMPKERFSAEFPKEGPSILRIQQVVRGDSAAYFCASSPRQDSGYGYTFGSGTRLTVV.

The CDR3 bases are TGTGCCAGCAGTTTGGCCGGCGGGACTGGCTACACCTTC. The encoded protein is CASSLAGGTGYTF. The chain employs TRBV28 and TRBJ1-2; perhaps TRBD1 as D (5 bases). The CDR3 runs to 13 residues. V lost 3 bases, J lost 7 bases, and 12 bases lay in between. CDR1 and CDR2 from the germline V gene are MDHEN and SYDVKM.

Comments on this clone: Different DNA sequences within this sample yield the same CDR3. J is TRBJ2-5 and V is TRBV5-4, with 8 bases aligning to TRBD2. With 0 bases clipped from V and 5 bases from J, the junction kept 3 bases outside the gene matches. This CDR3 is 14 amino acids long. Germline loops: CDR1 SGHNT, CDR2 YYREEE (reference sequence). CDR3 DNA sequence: TGTGCCAGCAGCTTGGGGCCGGGAGGGGAGACCCAGTACTTC. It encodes CASSLGPGGETQYF.

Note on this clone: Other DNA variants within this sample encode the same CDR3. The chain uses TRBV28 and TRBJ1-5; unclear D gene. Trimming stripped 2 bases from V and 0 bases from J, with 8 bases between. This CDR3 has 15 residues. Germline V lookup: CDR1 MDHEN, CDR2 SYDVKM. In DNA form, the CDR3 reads TGTGCCAGCAGTTTAGGCGGGCATAGCAATCAGCCCCAGCATTTT. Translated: CASSLGGHSNQPQHF.

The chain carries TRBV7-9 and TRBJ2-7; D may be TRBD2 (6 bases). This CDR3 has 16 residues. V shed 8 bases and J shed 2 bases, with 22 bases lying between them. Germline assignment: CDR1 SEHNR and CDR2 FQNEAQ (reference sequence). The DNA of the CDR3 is TGTGCCAGCGTACCGATGGGGCGGGAATTCCCCTACGAGCAGTACTTC. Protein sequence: CASVPMGREFPYEQYF.